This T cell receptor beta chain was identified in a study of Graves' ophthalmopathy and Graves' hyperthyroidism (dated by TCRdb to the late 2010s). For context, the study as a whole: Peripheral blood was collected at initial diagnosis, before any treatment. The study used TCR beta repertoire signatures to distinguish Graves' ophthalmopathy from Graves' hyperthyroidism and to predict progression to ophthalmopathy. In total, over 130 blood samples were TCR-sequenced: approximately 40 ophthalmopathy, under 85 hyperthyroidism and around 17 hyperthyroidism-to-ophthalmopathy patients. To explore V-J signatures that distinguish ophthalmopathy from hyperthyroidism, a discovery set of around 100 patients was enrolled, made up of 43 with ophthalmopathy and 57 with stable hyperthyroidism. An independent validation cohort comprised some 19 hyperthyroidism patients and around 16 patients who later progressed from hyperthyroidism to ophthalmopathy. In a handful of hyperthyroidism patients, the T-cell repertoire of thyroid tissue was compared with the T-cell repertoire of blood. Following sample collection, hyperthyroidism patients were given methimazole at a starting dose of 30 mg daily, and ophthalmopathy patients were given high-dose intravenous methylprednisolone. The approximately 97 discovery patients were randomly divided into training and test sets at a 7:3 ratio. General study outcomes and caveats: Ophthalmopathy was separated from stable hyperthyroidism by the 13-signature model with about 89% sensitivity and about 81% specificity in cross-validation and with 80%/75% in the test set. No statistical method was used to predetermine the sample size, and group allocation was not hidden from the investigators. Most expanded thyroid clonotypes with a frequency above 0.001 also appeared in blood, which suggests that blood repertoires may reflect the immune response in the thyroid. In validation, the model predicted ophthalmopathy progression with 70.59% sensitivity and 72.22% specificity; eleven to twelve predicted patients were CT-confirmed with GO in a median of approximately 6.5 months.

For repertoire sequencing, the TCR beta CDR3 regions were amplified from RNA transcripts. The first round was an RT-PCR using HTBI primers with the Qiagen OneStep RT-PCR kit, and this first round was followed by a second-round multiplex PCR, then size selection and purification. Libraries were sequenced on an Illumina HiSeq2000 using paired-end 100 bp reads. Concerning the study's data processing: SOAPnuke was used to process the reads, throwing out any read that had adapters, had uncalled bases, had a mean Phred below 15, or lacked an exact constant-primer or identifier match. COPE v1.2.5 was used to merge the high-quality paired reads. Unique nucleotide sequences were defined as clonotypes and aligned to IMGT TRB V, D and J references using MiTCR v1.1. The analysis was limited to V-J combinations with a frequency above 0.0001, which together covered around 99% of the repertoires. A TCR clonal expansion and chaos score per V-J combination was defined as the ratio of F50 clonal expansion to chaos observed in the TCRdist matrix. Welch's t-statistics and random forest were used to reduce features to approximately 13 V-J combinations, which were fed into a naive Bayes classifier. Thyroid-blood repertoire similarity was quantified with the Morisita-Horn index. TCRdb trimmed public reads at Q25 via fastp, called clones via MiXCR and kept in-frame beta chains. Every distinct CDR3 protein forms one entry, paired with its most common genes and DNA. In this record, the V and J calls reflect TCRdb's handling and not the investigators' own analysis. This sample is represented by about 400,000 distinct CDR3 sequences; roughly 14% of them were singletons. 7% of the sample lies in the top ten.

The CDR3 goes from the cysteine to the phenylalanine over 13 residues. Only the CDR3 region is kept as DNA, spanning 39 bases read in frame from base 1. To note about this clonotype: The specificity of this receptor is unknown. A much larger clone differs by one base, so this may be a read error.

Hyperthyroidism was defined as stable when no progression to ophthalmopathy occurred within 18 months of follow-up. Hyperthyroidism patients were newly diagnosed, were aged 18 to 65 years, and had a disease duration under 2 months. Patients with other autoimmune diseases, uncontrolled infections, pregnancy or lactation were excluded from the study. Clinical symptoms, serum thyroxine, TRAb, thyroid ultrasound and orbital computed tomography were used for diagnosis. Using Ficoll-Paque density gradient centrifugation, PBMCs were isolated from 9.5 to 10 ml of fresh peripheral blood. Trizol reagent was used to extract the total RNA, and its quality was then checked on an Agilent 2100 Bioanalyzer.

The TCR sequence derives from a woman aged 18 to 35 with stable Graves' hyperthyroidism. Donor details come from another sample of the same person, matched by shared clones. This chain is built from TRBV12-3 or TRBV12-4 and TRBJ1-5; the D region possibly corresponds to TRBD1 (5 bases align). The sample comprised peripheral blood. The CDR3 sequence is CACSLGRGQPQHF. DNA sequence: TGTGCCTGCAGTTTAGGTAGGGGACAGCCCCAGCATTTT.